This T cell receptor beta chain is drawn from a study of T-cell reconstitution after alpha-beta-depleted transplantation in children. Study observations and caveats: By one year post-transplant, T-cell counts and diversity largely arose from T cells that were newly produced.

This clonotype was picked up many times. Its antigen is unknown. The library targeted TCRbeta and was prepared with unique molecular identifiers. TCRdb reprocessed the PCR reads via MiXCR and lists one record per CDR3 protein. The sample contains 250,000 to 300,000 distinct CDR3 sequences, over 7.5% of which appear only once. Germline values: CDR1 DFQATT, CDR2 SNEGSKA (reference sequence). The CDR3 covers 13 residues. With 0 bases removed from V and 2 bases from J, the gap between germline ends came to 7 bases. The receptor was isolated from a female patient aged 2-15 years who had a stem cell transplant for Fanconi anemia, so the T cells may come from the graft donor. J is TRBJ1-2 and V is TRBV20-1; D gene ambiguous. The sequenced sample was peripheral blood, obtained 360 days after TCRalphabeta/CD19-depleted stem cell transplant. For the CDR3, the DNA is TGCAGTGCTAGAGATACCGGAAACTATGGCTACACCTTC. Its translation is CSARDTGNYGYTF.